The present T cell receptor (beta chain) was sequenced within a study of T cells in Graves' hyperthyroidism and ophthalmopathy. Regions amplified from RNA transcripts were the TCR beta CDR3 regions. Using the HTBI primer set, a first-round RT-PCR was run on the TCR CDR3. Each CDR3 protein is one row after TCRdb ran MiXCR on the multiplex PCR reads. The sample holds about 540,000 distinct CDR3 sequences, just over 45% seen once. Germline CDR1 is SEHNR and CDR2 is FQNEAQ (reference sequence). This CDR3 comprises 13 residues. Trimming took 1 base from V and 7 from J, leaving 10 bases between them. This clonotype came up many times.

Sequenced input: peripheral blood or thyroid tissue (not recorded which). This chain connects TRBV7-9 to TRBJ1-1; D is possibly TRBD1 (5 bases). This receptor was identified in a woman under 30 with Graves' hyperthyroidism. The CDR3 loop reads CASSLVSGGEAFF. The CDR3 coding sequence is TGTGCCAGCAGCTTAGTATCTGGGGGTGAAGCTTTCTTT.